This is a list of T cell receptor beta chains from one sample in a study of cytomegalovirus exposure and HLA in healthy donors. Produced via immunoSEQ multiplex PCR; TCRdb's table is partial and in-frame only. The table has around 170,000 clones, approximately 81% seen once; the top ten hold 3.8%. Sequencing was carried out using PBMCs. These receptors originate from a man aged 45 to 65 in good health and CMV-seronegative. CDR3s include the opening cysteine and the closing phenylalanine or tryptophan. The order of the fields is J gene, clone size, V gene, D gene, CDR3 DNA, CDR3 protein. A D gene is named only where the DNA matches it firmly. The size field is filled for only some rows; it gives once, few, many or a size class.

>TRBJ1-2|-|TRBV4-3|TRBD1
TGCGCCAGCAGCCAGACCGGGACAGGGGGCGACTATGGCTACACCTTC
CASSQTGTGGDYGYTF
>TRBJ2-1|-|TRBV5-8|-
TGTGCCAGCAAAAATTTGGGGCAGCGCCGTTTAGATGAGCAGTTCTTC
CASKNLGQRRLDEQFF
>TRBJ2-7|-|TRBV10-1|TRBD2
TGCGCCAGCACTCCGGGAGGGGGCTACGAGCAGTACTTC
CASTPGGGYEQYF
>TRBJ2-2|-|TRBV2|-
TGTGCCAGCAGGGCCCACACCGGGGAGCTGTTTTTT
CASRAHTGELFF
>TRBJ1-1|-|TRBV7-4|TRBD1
TGTGCCAGCAGCTTAGTCGGACAGGGCTTTACAGCTTTCTTT
CASSLVGQGFTAFF
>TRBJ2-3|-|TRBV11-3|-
TGTGCCAGCAGCCCCACAGGGAGAAGGGATACGCAGTATTTT
CASSPTGRRDTQYF
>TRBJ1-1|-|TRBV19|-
TGTGCCAGTGGCGACTATGCCGCCCCCCACACTGAAGCTTTCTTT
CASGDYAAPHTEAFF
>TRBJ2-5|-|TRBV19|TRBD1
TGTGCCACTAGGGACAGGCCCCTCCAAGAGACCCAGTACTTC
CATRDRPLQETQYF
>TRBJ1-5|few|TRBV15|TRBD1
TGTGCCACCAGGCGGCTCGGGACAGACAATCAGCCCCAGCATTTT
CATRRLGTDNQPQHF
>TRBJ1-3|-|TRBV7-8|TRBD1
TGTGCCAGCAGCCTAACGACAGGGATCTCTGGAAACACCATATATTTT
CASSLTTGISGNTIYF
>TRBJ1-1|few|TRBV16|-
TGTGCCAGCAGAGACAGAGTTATACGGAACACTGAAGCTTTCTTT
CASRDRVIRNTEAFF
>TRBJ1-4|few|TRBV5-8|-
TGTGCCAGCAGCCCGCCATTCGGACTGTTTTTT
CASSPPFGLFF
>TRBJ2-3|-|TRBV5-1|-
TGCGCCAGCAGCGCGGCGACAGGCGGACGGGCAGATACGCAGTATTTT
CASSAATGGRADTQYF
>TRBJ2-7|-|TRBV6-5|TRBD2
TGTGCCAGCAGTTACTCGTACGGGGGGGCCTACGAGCAGTACTTC
CASSYSYGGAYEQYF
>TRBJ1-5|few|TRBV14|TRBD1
TGTGCCAGCAGCCACACAGGGGAGGAGGATAGCAATCAGCCCCAGCATTTT
CASSHTGEEDSNQPQHF
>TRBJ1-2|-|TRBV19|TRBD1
TGTGCCAGTACGTCTAGAAATACAGGGGTGAACTATGGCTACACCTTC
CASTSRNTGVNYGYTF
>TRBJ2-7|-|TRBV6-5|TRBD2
TGTGCCAGCAGCCAGCGGGGGGGGAGATGGGAGCAGTACTTC
CASSQRGGRWEQYF
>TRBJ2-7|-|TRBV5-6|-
TGTGCCAGCAGCTTGGGGACACTTTACGAGCAGTACTTC
CASSLGTLYEQYF
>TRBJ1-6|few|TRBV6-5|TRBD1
TGTGCCAGCAGTTACGACAGGGGGCTTTCACCCCTCCACTTT
CASSYDRGLSPLHF
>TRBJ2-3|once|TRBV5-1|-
TGCGCCAGCAGCATTCCCCAGGGTATTAGTGATACGCAGTATTTT
CASSIPQGISDTQYF
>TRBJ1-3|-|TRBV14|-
TGTGCCAGCAGCCGCACAGGGAATTCTGGAAACACCATATATTTT
CASSRTGNSGNTIYF
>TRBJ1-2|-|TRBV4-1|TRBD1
TGCGCCAGCAGCCAGGCGACAGGGGGTTATGGCTACACCTTC
CASSQATGGYGYTF
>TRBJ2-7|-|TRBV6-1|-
TGTGCCAGCAGTGAACCGCGAAGAGGGCCCGAGCAGTACTTC
CASSEPRRGPEQYF
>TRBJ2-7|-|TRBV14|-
TGTGCCAGCAGCCAAGAAATGGGGACACCGAAATACGAGCAGTACTTC
CASSQEMGTPKYEQYF
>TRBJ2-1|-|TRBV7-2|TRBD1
TGTGCCAGCAGCCAACGGGGACAGACCTACAATGAGCAGTTCTTC
CASSQRGQTYNEQFF
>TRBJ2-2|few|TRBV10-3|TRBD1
TGTGCCATCAAGGACCAATCACAGGGGGACACCGGGGAGCTGTTTTTT
CAIKDQSQGDTGELFF
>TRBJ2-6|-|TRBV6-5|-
TGTGCCAGCAGGGGAGGAGGATCTGGGGCCAACGTCCTGACTTTC
CASRGGGSGANVLTF
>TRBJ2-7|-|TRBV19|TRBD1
TGTGCCAGTAGCCGGACAGGGGCTCGCTACGAGCAGTACTTC
CASSRTGARYEQYF
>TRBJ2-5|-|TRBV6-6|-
TGTGCCAGCAGCCCGACATTGGAGACCCAGTACTTC
CASSPTLETQYF
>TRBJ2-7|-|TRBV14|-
TGTGCCAGCAGCCAAGTGGGGCGGGGGCCCTACGAGCAGTACTTC
CASSQVGRGPYEQYF
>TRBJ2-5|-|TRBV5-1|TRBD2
TGCGCCAGCAGCTCTATTTCCGGGACTAGCGGGGGGGAGACCCAGTACTTC
CASSSISGTSGGETQYF
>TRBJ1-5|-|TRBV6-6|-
TGTGCCAGCATCCAAACGGCGGGAGATCAGCCCCAGCATTTT
CASIQTAGDQPQHF
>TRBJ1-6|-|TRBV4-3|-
TGCGCCAGCAGCCAAGATTTCGGGTTAAATTCACCCCTCCACTTT
CASSQDFGLNSPLHF
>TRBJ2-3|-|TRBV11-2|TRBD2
TGTGCCAGCAGCCCAAGTGCGGGGGGGCTCGATACGCAGTATTTT
CASSPSAGGLDTQYF
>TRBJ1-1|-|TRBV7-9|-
TGTGCCAGCAGCTTAGAGGGTGAAGGGGCTGAAGCTTTCTTT
CASSLEGEGAEAFF
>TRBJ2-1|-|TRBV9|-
TGTGCCAGCAGCGTAGAGCAAGACAGGTGGGGGTTCAGGGAGCAGTTCTTC
CASSVEQDRWGFREQFF
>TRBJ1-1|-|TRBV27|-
TGTGCCAGCAGACTACAAGGAGACACTGAAGCTTTCTTT
CASRLQGDTEAFF
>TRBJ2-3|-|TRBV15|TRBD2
TGTGCCACCAGCAGAGGGGACTACCTTGCAGATACGCAGTATTTT
CATSRGDYLADTQYF
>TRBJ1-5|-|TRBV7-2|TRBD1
TGTGCCAGCAGCGCAACAGGGGATTATGCTCAGCCCCAGCATTTT
CASSATGDYAQPQHF
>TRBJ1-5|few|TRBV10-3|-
TGTGCCATCAGTGAGAAGGAGGGCTGGACCCAGCATTTT
CAISEKEGWTQHF
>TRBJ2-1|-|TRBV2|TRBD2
TGTGCCAGCAGTGAAAAGGCGGGGGGCTTCTACAATGAGCAGTTCTTC
CASSEKAGGFYNEQFF
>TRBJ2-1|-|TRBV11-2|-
TGTGCCAGCTCCGACAATGAGCAGTTCTTC
CASSDNEQFF
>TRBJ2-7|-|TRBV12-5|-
TGTGCTAGTGGTTTGGTACAGGGTCTGGCCTTCTACGAGCAGTACTTC
CASGLVQGLAFYEQYF
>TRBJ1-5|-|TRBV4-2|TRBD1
TGTGCCAGCAGCCAAGGAGGACAGGGCGATCAGCCCCAGCATTTT
CASSQGGQGDQPQHF
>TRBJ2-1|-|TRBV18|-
TGTGCCAGCTCTCCGGGACTTTACAATGAGCAGTTCTTC
CASSPGLYNEQFF
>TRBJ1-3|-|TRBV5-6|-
TGTGCCAGCAGCACCTGGACTGGTAGAAACACCATATATTTT
CASSTWTGRNTIYF